Described below is a single T cell receptor beta chain sequence and its context. Its target is unknown. CDR1 MNHNY and CDR2 SVGAGI come from the germline V gene (reference sequence). J was trimmed by 6 bases and V by 2 bases; bases with no gene match: 1. The CDR3 is made up of 15 amino acids. This record belongs to a study of cytomegalovirus exposure and HLA in healthy donors. Background on the study: Most genotyped donors, approximately 81% of 300 to 400, had Caucasian-associated genetic ancestry.

Study results and limitations: The classifier reportedly diagnosed cytomegalovirus status with high sensitivity and specificity.

The study ran its PCR with 60 Vbeta and 13 Jbeta primers. Profiled with immunoSEQ multiplex PCR; TCRdb holds only in-frame clones, not every one. The sample records about 120,000 clones, 74% being singletons. The rearrangement joins TRBV6-6 to TRBJ2-2; 12 bases align to TRBD1. The sample was PBMCs. The sequence was obtained from a human donor in good health. CDR3 region: CASSYGTGGSGELFF. The CDR3 nucleotides read TGTGCCAGCAGTTACGGGACAGGGGGCTCCGGGGAGCTGTTTTTT.